This entry describes one TCR beta chain. The data were obtained in a study of CDR3 diversity in severe acne. Each CDR3 protein is one row after TCRdb ran MiXCR on the PCR reads. The sample carries about 84,000 distinct CDR3 sequences, over 40% recorded once. The sample was blood. The receptor comes from a male donor in good health, without acne.

The CDR3 DNA reads TGTGCCAGCAGAGAGGACGTCGTCTATGGCTACACCTTC. Protein sequence: CASREDVVYGYTF. The rearrangement links TRBV25-1 to TRBJ1-2; D gene uncertain. V shed 6 bases and J shed 4 bases, with 12 bases lying between them. The CDR3 totals 13 residues. CDR1 and CDR2 from the germline V gene are MGHDK and SYGVNS.